This TCR beta chain stems from a study of OX40 agonist ivuxolimab in advanced cancers. The study, taken as a whole, reports: Which antigen the expanded peripheral T cells recognized is unknown.

Some clones are missing from TCRdb's copy, which holds only in-frame ones; the method was immunoSEQ multiplex PCR. The repertoire consists of roughly 100,000 clones, with about 90% occurring once and the leading ten covering just under 0.8%. The CDR3 is 12 amino acids. Germline V lookup: CDR1 KGHSH, CDR2 LQKENI. Trimming took off 1 base at V and 14 bases at J, with 12 bases between the two ends. For this clone: The antigen remains unidentified.

The TCR originated in an adult with an advanced solid tumor such as melanoma, head and neck, liver or kidney cancer. The chain is built from TRBV18 and TRBJ2-1; unclear D gene. The sequenced sample was CD4+ or CD8+ T cells sorted from blood, obtained in a trial of the OX40 agonist ivuxolimab. The CDR3 DNA reads as TGTGCCAGCTCACCACGACTCCAATCTAAGTTCTTC. It specifies CASSPRLQSKFF.